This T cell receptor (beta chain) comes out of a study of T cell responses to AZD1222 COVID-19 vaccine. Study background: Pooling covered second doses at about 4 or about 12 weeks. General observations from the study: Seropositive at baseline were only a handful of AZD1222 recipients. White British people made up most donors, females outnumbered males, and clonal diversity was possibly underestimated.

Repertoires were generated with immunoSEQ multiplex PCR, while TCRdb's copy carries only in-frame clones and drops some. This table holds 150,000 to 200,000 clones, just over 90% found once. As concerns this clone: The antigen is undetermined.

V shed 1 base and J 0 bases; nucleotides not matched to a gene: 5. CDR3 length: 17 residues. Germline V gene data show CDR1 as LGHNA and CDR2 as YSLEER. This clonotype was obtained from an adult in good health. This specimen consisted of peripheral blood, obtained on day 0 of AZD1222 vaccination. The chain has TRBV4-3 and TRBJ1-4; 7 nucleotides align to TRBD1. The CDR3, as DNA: TGCGCCAGCAGCCAAGGTTTTGGGACAGCAACTAATGAAAAACTGTTTTTT. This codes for CASSQGFGTATNEKLFF.